The 13 T cell receptor beta chains presented below share a single source sample, sequenced in a study of OX40 agonist ivuxolimab in advanced cancers. TCRdb's table, derived via immunoSEQ multiplex PCR, lists solely in-frame clones and lacks some. The data contain approximately 47,000 clones, 85% to 95% of them seen just once; the ten biggest clones take up around 6.7%. The sample in question was CD4+ or CD8+ T cells sorted from blood, obtained in a trial of the OX40 agonist ivuxolimab. The receptors here all came from an adult with an advanced solid tumor such as melanoma, head and neck, liver or kidney cancer.

The chain joins TRBV19 to TRBJ2-7; D unresolved. The germline CDR1 and CDR2 sequences are LNHDA and SQIVND (reference sequence). Trimming removed 5 bases at V and 3 bases at J, with 17 bases between. The CDR3 covers 15 residues. CDR3 sequence: CASSFRSTEDYEQYF. CDR3 DNA: TGTGCCAGTAGTTTCCGCTCGACTGAGGACTACGAGCAGTACTTC.

V is TRBV27 and J is TRBJ1-5, with TRBD1 matching 10 bases. V dropped 5 bases and J dropped 6; count of bases not matched to a gene: 7. Germline V gene data show CDR1 as MNHEY and CDR2 as SMNVEV (reference sequence). The CDR3 sequence is 15 residues long. The CDR3: CASSIRTGGLQPQHF. In nucleotides, the CDR3 is TGTGCCAGCAGTATCAGGACAGGGGGGCTTCAGCCCCAGCATTTT.

The J gene is TRBJ1-3, the V gene TRBV7-6; D is ambiguous. Germline V gene data show CDR1 as SGHVS and CDR2 as FNYEAQ. The CDR3 sequence is 15 residues long. Trimming removed 4 bases from V and 0 bases from J, with 10 bases in between. CDR3 region: CASSSTQFSGNTIYF. CDR3 in DNA: TGTGCCAGCAGCTCGACCCAGTTCTCTGGAAACACCATATATTTT.

The genes are TRBV5-1 and TRBJ1-4; possible D gene TRBD1, 6 bases. V was pared by 4 bases and J by 3 bases, with 13 bases between. Looked up from germline, CDR1 is SGHRS and CDR2 is YFSETQ. The CDR3 length is 15 residues. In DNA, the CDR3 is TGCGCCAGCAGCGGGGGGCGAGCGTCTAATGAAAAACTGTTTTTT. It is translated as CASSGGRASNEKLFF.

V is TRBV9 and J is TRBJ2-7; 9 bases map to TRBD1. The junction had 9 bases not matched to a gene; V was cut back by 2 bases and J by 3 bases. Germline CDR1 reads SGDLS; CDR2 reads YYNGEE. The CDR3 loop spans 16 amino acids. The CDR3 here is CASSVLPGQGLYEQYF. The CDR3 nucleotides read TGTGCCAGCAGCGTCCTCCCGGGACAGGGACTCTACGAGCAGTACTTC.

V usage is TRBV5-8 and J usage is TRBJ2-1; the match to TRBD2 covers 9 bases. This CDR3 comprises 17 residues. V dropped 0 bases and J dropped 2; count of bases not matched to a gene: 6. CDR1 and CDR2 from the germline V gene are SGHTS and YDEGEE. CDR3 nucleotides: TGTGCCAGCAGCTTGGGCGGGCTAGCGGGGACCTACAATGAGCAGTTCTTC. Residues: CASSLGGLAGTYNEQFF.

This chain links TRBV6-1 with TRBJ1-3; D not certain. Between the trimmed V and J ends, which lost 0 bases and 4 bases, there was a span of 10 bases. The CDR3 runs 15 residues. Germline assignment: CDR1 MNHNS and CDR2 SASEGT. The DNA for the CDR3 is TGTGCCAGCAGTGAAGCTCGGGCAGCGGGAAACACCATATATTTT. Its translation: CASSEARAAGNTIYF.

The CDR3 DNA reads as TGTGCCAGCAGCGTAGGCGGTAGCGGGGCCTACACCGGGGAGCTGTTTTTT. Residues: CASSVGGSGAYTGELFF. The V gene is TRBV9, the J gene TRBJ2-2; 8 positions agree with TRBD2. V shed 0 bases, J shed 3 bases, and the junction held 7 bases outside the gene matches. CDR3 length equals 17 residues. Germline values: CDR1 SGDLS, CDR2 YYNGEE.

The rearrangement links TRBV7-8 to TRBJ2-1, with unresolved D. The V gene lost 2 bases and the J gene lost 6 bases, with 5 bases spanning the gap. Germline V gene sequence: CDR1 SGHVS, CDR2 FQNEAQ. The CDR3 is 12 amino acids. The CDR3 spells CASSLRSNEQFF. CDR3 bases: TGTGCCAGCAGCTTACGGTCCAATGAGCAGTTCTTC.

V gene TRBV21-1 combines with J gene TRBJ2-7. TRBV21-1 is a known pseudogene. The CDR3 loop spans 12 amino acids. CDR3 sequence: CASRTRSGEQYV. The CDR3 nucleotides are TGTGCCAGCAGGACCAGGAGTGGCGAGCAGTACGTC.

The rearrangement uses TRBV5-1 and TRBJ2-5; perhaps TRBD1 as D (6 bases). Trimming took off 3 bases at V and 3 bases at J, with 12 bases between the two ends. This CDR3 region has 14 residues. Germline V gene sequence: CDR1 SGHRS, CDR2 YFSETQ. CDR3 sequence (DNA): TGCGCCAGCAGCTCCATACAGGGAAAAGAGACCCAGTACTTC. Translating gives CASSSIQGKETQYF.

V usage is TRBV30 and J usage is TRBJ1-4; tentative D call: TRBD1 (6 bases). CDR1 is GTSNPN, CDR2 SVGIG, per germline (reference sequence). There are 14 residues in the CDR3. The germline V and J ends were trimmed by 1 base and 5 bases, with 11 bases remaining between them. CDR3 region: CAWSEGRGNEKLFF. The CDR3 DNA reads as TGTGCCTGGAGTGAAGGCAGGGGAAATGAAAAACTGTTTTTT.

The chain uses TRBV4-1 and TRBJ2-2; 8 bases are a match to TRBD1. V lost 2 bases to trimming and J lost 5 bases; unmatched junction nucleotides: 10. CDR3 length: 17 amino acids. Germline V gene sequence: CDR1 MGHRA, CDR2 YSYEKL. Here the CDR3 reads CASSQLWTGRGTGELFF. Here the CDR3 DNA reads TGCGCCAGCAGCCAACTCTGGACAGGGCGAGGAACCGGGGAGCTGTTTTTT.